This T cell receptor beta chain derives from a study of regulatory T cells in long-lasting Graves disease. At the level of the study: Newly diagnosed Graves' patients had under 3 months of antithyroid drugs.

Study results and limitations: Persistent disease favored TRBV28, TRBJ1-2 and TRBJ2-5. Graves' patients with persistent disease showed TCR diversity lower than patients newly diagnosed.

iRepertoire HTBI primers and Arm-PCR of CDR3 regions built TCR beta libraries. TCRdb analysed the multiplex PCR reads with MiXCR anew, one entry per CDR3 protein. The data hold some 250,000 distinct CDR3 sequences, with 20% observed a single time. The CDR3 is 13 amino acids. The germline gives CDR1 MNHNS, CDR2 SASEGT. Time point defined: newly diagnosed GD, antithyroid drugs for less than 3 months. With RNA extracted from PBMCs as input, the TCR library was made. Those enrolled as patients came out of an endocrinology department in Xi'an, China. A word on this clonotype: The antigen is unknown. A far larger clone is one base from this, pointing to a likely read error.

Here the sequenced sample was peripheral blood mononuclear cells (PBMCs), taken at new diagnosis, from a patient treated with antithyroid drugs. The origin of this receptor is a female donor with Graves disease. V usage is TRBV6-1 and J usage is TRBJ1-2, with D unresolved. The CDR3 DNA is TGTGCCGGCAGCCCTAGACTTAACTATGGCTACACCTTC. Translating it yields CAGSPRLNYGYTF.